The sequence of this T cell receptor (beta chain) was determined in a study of T cells of healthy individuals. Trimming took 3 bases from V and 3 from J; bases not matched to a gene: 5. Looked up from germline, CDR1 is LGHDT and CDR2 is YNNKEL (reference sequence). CDR3 size: 15 residues. TCRdb processed the 5' RACE reads anew with MiXCR; each CDR3 protein has one entry. The sample contains fewer than 70,000 distinct CDR3 sequences, approximately 14% of which appear only once. This clonotype was seen ten or more times. The sequence was obtained from a human donor in good health. The J gene is TRBJ2-7, the V gene TRBV3-1; 10 nucleotides line up with TRBD2. The CDR3 sequence is CASSHLLAGIYEQYF. For the CDR3, the DNA is TGTGCCAGCAGCCACCTACTAGCGGGAATCTACGAGCAGTACTTC.